The sequence of this T cell receptor beta chain was determined in a study of shared clonotypes between healthy human individuals. Within Nashville, Tennessee resided all donors, each a Caucasian adult. Both subsets, CD45RA+ naive and CD45RA-negative memory, were split from the CD4+ cells. The germline V gene has CDR1 SGHRS and CDR2 YFSETQ. The CDR3 has 16 residues. The V segment lost 5 bases and the J segment 2 bases; nucleotides outside the gene matches: 11. The table came from immunoSEQ multiplex PCR; TCRdb's copy has only in-frame clones and leaves some out. The sample consists of about 2.4 million clones, more than 80% of them appearing once.

Sequenced sample: naive CD4+ T cells sorted from blood. Noted subset: CD45RA+ positively selected. The receptor was isolated from a man aged 18 to 35 in good health. The chain couples TRBV5-1 to TRBJ2-3, with 7 bases that match TRBD1. The CDR3 DNA reads TGCGCCAGCAGTCAGGGACAGCTCCTCATCACAGATACGCAGTATTTT. Translating it yields CASSQGQLLITDTQYF.